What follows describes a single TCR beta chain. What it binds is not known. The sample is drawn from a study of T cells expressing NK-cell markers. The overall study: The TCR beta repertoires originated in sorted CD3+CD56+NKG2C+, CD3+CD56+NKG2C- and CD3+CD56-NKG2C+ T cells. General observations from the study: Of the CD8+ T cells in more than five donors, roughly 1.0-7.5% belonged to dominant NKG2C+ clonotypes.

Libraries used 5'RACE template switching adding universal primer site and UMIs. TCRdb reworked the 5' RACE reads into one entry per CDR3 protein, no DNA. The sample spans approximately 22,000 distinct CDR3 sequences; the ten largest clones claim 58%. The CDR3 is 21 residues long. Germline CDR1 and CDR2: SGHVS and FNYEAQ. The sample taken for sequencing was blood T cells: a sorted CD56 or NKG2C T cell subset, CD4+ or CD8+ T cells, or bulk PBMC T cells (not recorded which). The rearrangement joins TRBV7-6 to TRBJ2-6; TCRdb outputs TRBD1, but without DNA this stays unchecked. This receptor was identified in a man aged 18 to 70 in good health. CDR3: CASSSLPETGLLISGANVLTF.